What follows describes a single TCR beta chain. Its antigen is unidentified. With 1 base removed from V and 3 bases from J, the gap between germline ends came to 13 bases. CDR1 SEHNR and CDR2 FQNEAQ come from the germline V gene (reference sequence). The CDR3 has 15 amino acids. The data are from a study of shared clonotypes between healthy human individuals. Study observations and caveats: Among non-shared clonotypes, generation probabilities were lower than among those shared by all four donors.

The naive CD8 subset, CD45RO-negative cells positively selected for CCR7, excluded terminally differentiated effector memory CD45RA+ cells. Genomic DNA per cell subset filled all wells of several immunoSEQ plates. TCRdb's copy holds only in-frame clones and misses some; the assay was immunoSEQ multiplex PCR. The table has hundreds of thousands of clones, about 90% seen once. The clonotype comes from a man aged 25 to 40 in good health. The chain has TRBV7-9 and TRBJ2-7; possibly TRBD1 or TRBD2 for D (5 bases each). Sequencing input: naive CD8+ T cells sorted from blood. The CDR3 DNA is TGTGCCAGCAGCTTAGAACAAGGGACCCACTACGAGCAGTACTTC. It translates to CASSLEQGTHYEQYF.